The clone carrying this T cell receptor (beta chain) was recorded only once. Repertoires were generated with immunoSEQ multiplex PCR, while TCRdb's copy carries only in-frame clones and drops some. The top ten clones hold about 0.014% of a sample with roughly 560,000 clones, approximately 78% of them seen once. These data are taken from a study of shared T cell receptors in the human thymus. The V segment lost 1 base and the J segment 2 bases; nucleotides outside the gene matches: 8. CDR1 and CDR2 from the germline V gene are SQVTM and ANQGSEA. CDR3 length: 16 amino acids. These same data were also listed under a study on human thymus T cells.

The V and J genes are TRBV29-1 and TRBJ1-3, with TRBD1 matching 7 bases. Sample: thymocytes. The sequence derives from a boy in the first two years of life with a congenital heart defect. Written as DNA, the CDR3 is TGCAGCGTTGAAGTCGGGGTGACAGGGCCTGGAAACACCATATATTTT. Translation gives CSVEVGVTGPGNTIYF.